The 19 T cell receptor beta chains listed next were all sequenced from one sample in a study of T cells in localized non-small cell lung cancer. Clones were sequenced by immunoSEQ multiplex PCR, and TCRdb holds only the in-frame ones, with some missing. The sample records about 910 clones, more than 15% being singletons. Source: normal lung tissue next to the tumor, taken before any cancer treatment. These receptors came from a male donor older than 55 with stage II squamous cell lung carcinoma.

Comments on this clone: Other DNA sequences in this sample translate to the same CDR3. The chain combines TRBV18 with TRBJ1-1; D is undetermined. CDR1 and CDR2 (germline): KGHSH, LQKENI. V gave up 5 bases and J gave up 0 bases, with 7 bases separating them. The CDR3 is made up of 13 amino acids. CDR3 sequence reads: CASSDGLNTEAFF. For the CDR3, the DNA is TGTGCCAGCTCAGACGGTTTGAACACTGAAGCTTTCTTT.

The chain uses TRBV10-2 and TRBJ2-7; no clear D. Germline lookup yields CDR1 WSHSY and CDR2 SAAADI. V gave up 10 bases and J gave up 0 bases, with 19 bases separating them. This CDR3 region has 15 residues. CDR3 coding DNA: TGCGCCACCATAGATTGGGCAGAAGGCTCCTACGAGCAGTACTTC. It yields the protein CATIDWAEGSYEQYF.

Sample share makes this clone medium-sized (0.01 to 0.1%). The junction departs from germline at one end; a sequencing error may be responsible. V gene TRBV6-8 combines with J gene TRBJ2-7, with 13 bases aligning to TRBD2. Germline CDR1 is MNHGY and CDR2 is SAAAGT. The CDR3 runs to 16 residues. The CDR3: CAISNPTSGGAYEQYF. CDR3 DNA: TGTGCCATCAGTAACCCCACTAGCGGGGGGGCCTACGAGCAGTACTTC.

This clone occurred a few times. This sequence joins TRBV6-8 and TRBJ1-1, with 7 positions matching TRBD1. Germline values: CDR1 MNHGY, CDR2 SAAAGT. CDR3 length equals 12 residues. V trimming: 10 bases; J trimming: 11 bases; junction bases outside the gene matches: 13. For the CDR3, the DNA is TGTGCCATAGGCCCGGCAGGGGGTAACGCTTTCTTT. Translated: CAIGPAGGNAFF.

In this sample, this clone turned up a few times. The same CDR3 arises from other DNA sequences in this sample as well. This sequence joins TRBV9 and TRBJ2-7; the D is unclear. The CDR3 runs 14 residues. Trimming cost V 0 bases and J 0 bases, with 7 bases left between them. Per germline, CDR1 SGDLS and CDR2 YYNGEE. This CDR3 reads CASSVVPSSYEQYF. The CDR3 nucleotides read TGTGCCAGCAGCGTAGTCCCCAGCTCCTACGAGCAGTACTTC. The full variable domain, with the rest looked up from reference TRBV9 and TRBJ2-7, is DSGVTQTPKHLITATGQRVTLRCSPRSGDLSVYWYQQSLDQGLQFLIQYYNGEERAKGNILERFSAQQFPDLHSELNLSSLELGDSALYFCASSVVPSSYEQYFGPGTRLTVT.

This clone was found a few times. The rearrangement uses TRBV14 and TRBJ2-1; tentative D call: TRBD2 (5 bases). The V end lost 0 bases, the J end lost 4 bases, and 31 bases lay between the germline ends. Per the germline V gene, CDR1 is SGHDN and CDR2 is FVKESK. CDR3 length: 22 amino acids. CDR3 region: CASSQDRWGVEVIPAHYNEQFF. CDR3 sequence (DNA): TGTGCCAGCAGCCAAGATAGATGGGGAGTTGAAGTCATCCCCGCCCATTACAATGAGCAGTTCTTC.

This clone has just a few counts. V is TRBV6-8 and J is TRBJ2-5; D perhaps matches TRBD1 (7 bases). Per the germline V gene, CDR1 is MNHGY and CDR2 is SAAAGT. This CDR3 has 16 residues. Trimming removed 0 bases from V and 4 bases from J, with 15 bases in between. The DNA of the CDR3 is TGTGCCAGCAGTTACTCGATTCAGGGGGGTGGAGAGACCCAGTACTTC. This translates into CASSYSIQGGGETQYF.

The V call is TRBV19, the J call TRBJ1-5; D might be TRBD1 (6 bases). This CDR3 is 17 amino acids long. Between the trimmed V and J ends, which lost 1 base and 3 bases, there was a span of 16 bases. Germline V gives CDR1 LNHDA, CDR2 SQIVND (reference sequence). As DNA, the CDR3 is TGTGCCAGTAGTATAGCCGGGTTTAGGACAGACAATCAGCCCCAGCATTTT. Its protein product is CASSIAGFRTDNQPQHF.

Only a few counts were recorded for this clone. The CDR3 spells CASSLARGNQPQHF. The CDR3 nucleotides are TGTGCCAGCAGCTTGGCCCGGGGTAATCAGCCCCAGCATTTT. The V and J genes are TRBV7-5 and TRBJ1-5. TRBV7-5 is a pseudogene segment. The CDR3 runs 14 residues.

The CDR3 nucleotides are TGCGCCAGCAGCCAAGGACCCCCCTGGGACAGCGCTAGCAATCAGCCCCAGCATTTT. Translating gives CASSQGPPWDSASNQPQHF. The chain employs TRBV4-1 and TRBJ1-5; 7 bases match TRBD1. Germline assignment: CDR1 MGHRA and CDR2 YSYEKL. Trimming cost V 1 base and J 0 bases; bases outside gene matches: 12. The length of the CDR3 is 19 residues.

The chain couples TRBV30 to TRBJ1-2; D gene ambiguous. Trimming removed 7 bases at V and 4 bases at J, with 16 bases between. This CDR3 has 13 residues. Germline loops: CDR1 GTSNPN, CDR2 SVGIG (reference sequence). The CDR3 DNA follows: TGTGCCTTAAAGGAAATCGTTTCCTATGGCTACACCTTC. Amino acid sequence: CALKEIVSYGYTF.

This clone was found a few times. This chain uses TRBV14 with TRBJ1-1; D remains unclear. The length of the CDR3 is 13 residues. Germline CDR1 and CDR2: SGHDN and FVKESK. The V and J ends lost 2 bases and 5 bases respectively, with 9 bases between them. The CDR3 DNA reads TGTGCCAGCAGCCAATCAACCAGGACTGAAGCTTTCTTT. Translated: CASSQSTRTEAFF.

The chain has TRBV28 and TRBJ2-7; D is undetermined. Germline V gene lookup returns CDR1 MDHEN and CDR2 SYDVKM. V was cut by 9 bases and J by 4 bases, with 16 bases left in between. The CDR3 sequence is 13 residues long. The CDR3 bases are TGTGCCAGTTTGGATAGGGCGACATACGAGCAGTACTTC. It codes for CASLDRATYEQYF.

This chain links TRBV19 with TRBJ2-1; 11 bases line up with TRBD2. The CDR3 has 15 amino acids. V shed 2 bases, J shed 7 bases, and the junction held 4 bases outside the gene matches. CDR1 LNHDA and CDR2 SQIVND come from the germline V gene (reference sequence). In DNA, the CDR3 is TGTGCCAGTAGTATACTAGCGGGAGGTTTAAATGAGCAGTTCTTC. This encodes CASSILAGGLNEQFF. Supplemented by reference TRBV19 and TRBJ2-1, the full variable domain reads DGGITQSPKYLFRKEGQNVTLSCEQNLNHDAMYWYRQDPGQGLRLIYYSQIVNDFQKGDIAEGYSVSREKKESFPLTVTSAQKNPTAFYLCASSILAGGLNEQFFGPGTRLTVL.

The CDR3 DNA follows: TGTGCCAGTAGTGACCCCGCGGGAGGGCCAATAGGTACGCAGTATTTT. Its translation is CASSDPAGGPIGTQYF. The chain has TRBV19 and TRBJ2-3, with TRBD2 matching 9 bases. Germline CDR1 is LNHDA and CDR2 is SQIVND (reference sequence). The CDR3 loop spans 16 amino acids. Unmatched junction bases numbered 14, after V lost 5 bases and J lost 8 bases.

This clone was found a few times. The gene calls are TRBV6-8 and TRBJ2-5; D possibly corresponds to TRBD2 (5 bases). This CDR3 has 15 amino acids. V was clipped by 7 bases and J by 2 bases, with 17 bases between them. In germline, CDR1 is MNHGY, CDR2 SAAAGT. CDR3: CASNLSGQRQETQYF. For the CDR3, the DNA is TGTGCCAGCAACCTAAGCGGTCAGCGTCAAGAGACCCAGTACTTC.

The chain uses TRBV9 and TRBJ1-3; D is perhaps TRBD1 (6 bases). V lost 4 bases and J 0 bases, leaving 20 bases between the germline ends. CDR1 and CDR2 (germline): SGDLS, YYNGEE. The CDR3 covers 18 residues. For the CDR3, the DNA is TGTGCCAGCAGCTCAGGGGTAGGACTACCGAGCTCTGGAAACACCATATATTTT. This sequence encodes CASSSGVGLPSSGNTIYF.

This clone showed up just once. CDR3 DNA: TGCAGCGTTGAAGAGGGACTAGCGGGAGGGCCGGATGAGCAGTTCTTC. Amino acids: CSVEEGLAGGPDEQFF. The gene calls are TRBV29-1 and TRBJ2-1; 16 bases are a match to TRBD2. The CDR3 consists of 16 residues. Per the germline V gene, CDR1 is SQVTM and CDR2 is ANQGSEA. Losses at the gene ends were 0 bases for V and 8 bases for J; bases not matched to a gene: 4.

This clone was observed a few times. This chain connects TRBV29-1 to TRBJ2-7; 15 positions match TRBD2. Trimming cost V 5 bases and J 2 bases; bases outside gene matches: 7. The CDR3 contains 16 residues. Germline loops: CDR1 SQVTM, CDR2 ANQGSEA. The CDR3 sequence: CSVSGTSGGSPYEQYF. The CDR3 DNA follows: TGCAGCGTTTCCGGGACTAGCGGGGGGTCACCCTACGAGCAGTACTTC.